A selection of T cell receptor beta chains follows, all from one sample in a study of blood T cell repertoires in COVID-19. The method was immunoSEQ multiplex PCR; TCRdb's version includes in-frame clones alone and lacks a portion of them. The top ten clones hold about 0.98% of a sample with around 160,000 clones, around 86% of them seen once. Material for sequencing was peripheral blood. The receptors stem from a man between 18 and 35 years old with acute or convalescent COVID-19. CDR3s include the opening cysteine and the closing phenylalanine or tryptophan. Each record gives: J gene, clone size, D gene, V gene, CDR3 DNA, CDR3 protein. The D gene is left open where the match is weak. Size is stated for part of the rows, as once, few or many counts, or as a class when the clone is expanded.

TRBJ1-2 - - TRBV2 TGTGCCAGCAGTGGAACCCAGGACACGTCCTATGGCTACACCTTC CASSGTQDTSYGYTF
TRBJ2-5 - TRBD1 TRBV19 TGTGCCAGTAGTATTGACAGGGACCAAGAGACCCAGTACTTC CASSIDRDQETQYF
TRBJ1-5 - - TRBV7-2 TGTGCCAGCAGCTCCGGGTCCGGGGGCAATCAGCCCCAGCATTTT CASSSGSGGNQPQHF
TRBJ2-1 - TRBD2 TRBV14 TGTGCCAGCAGCTTACGGACTAGAATGGTAGATGAGCAGTTCTTC CASSLRTRMVDEQFF
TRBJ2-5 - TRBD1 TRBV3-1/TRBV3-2 TGTGCCAGCAGCCAAGCGACAGGGGGCAAGGAGACCCAGTACTTC CASSQATGGKETQYF
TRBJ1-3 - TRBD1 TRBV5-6 TGTGCCAGCAGAATACAGGGACAGAGTGGAAACACCATATATTTT CASRIQGQSGNTIYF
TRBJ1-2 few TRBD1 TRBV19 TGTGCCAGTAGGAAGACAGGGAACCTTAACTATGGCTACACCTTC CASRKTGNLNYGYTF
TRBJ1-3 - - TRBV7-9 TGTGCCAGCAGCCAGCGAATCTCTGGAAACACCATATATTTT CASSQRISGNTIYF
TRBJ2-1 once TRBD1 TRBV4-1 TGCGCCAGCAGCCAAGATAGGGGGACAGGGGGCAATGAGCAGTTCTTC CASSQDRGTGGNEQFF
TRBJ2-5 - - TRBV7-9 TGTGCCAGCAGCTTCAACGGGGAGACCCAGTACTTC CASSFNGETQYF
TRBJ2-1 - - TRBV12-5 TGTGCTAGTGGCCCGGACACTTACAATGAGCAGTTCTTC CASGPDTYNEQFF
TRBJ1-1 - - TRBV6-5 TGTGCCAGCAGCGGGAACACTGAAGCTTTCTTT CASSGNTEAFF
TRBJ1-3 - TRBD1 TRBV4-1 TGCGCCAGCAGCCCTTCGGACAGGGGGCAAGGAAACACCATATATTTT CASSPSDRGQGNTIYF
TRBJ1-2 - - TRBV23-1 TGCGCCAGCAGTCAATACCTTCCGGGCAGGGGATATGGCTACACCTTC CASSQYLPGRGYGYTF
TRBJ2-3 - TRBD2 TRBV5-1 TGCGCCAGCAGCGTTGGACTAGCGGGGGGGCAAATCGGAGATACGCAGTATTTT CASSVGLAGGQIGDTQYF
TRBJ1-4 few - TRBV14 TGTGCCAGCAGACCATCCCAGGCAACTAATGAAAAACTGTTTTTT CASRPSQATNEKLFF
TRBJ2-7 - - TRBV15 TGTGCCACCAGCAGGGAGGGGACCTACGAGCAGTACTTC CATSREGTYEQYF
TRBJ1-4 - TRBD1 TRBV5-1 TGCGCCAGCAGCTTGGGGACAGGGAATGAAAAACTGTTTTTT CASSLGTGNEKLFF